Sequencing of this T cell receptor (beta chain) was carried out in a study of PD-1 blockade in classical Hodgkin lymphoma. Exposure to brentuximab vedotin varied, and each patient had relapsed following autologous stem cell transplantation. Sequencing used immunoSEQ multiplex PCR; TCRdb keeps in-frame clones, though not all of them. The table lists over 10,000 clones, roughly 86% of them singletons, with 37% in the top ten. This receptor was obtained from a human donor with classical Hodgkin lymphoma. Sequences were derived from peripheral blood mononuclear cells (PBMCs), sampled at baseline.

CDR3 DNA sequence: TGTGCCAGCAGTTTATACAGGGGAAACACCGGGGAGCTGTTTTTT. Translating gives CASSLYRGNTGELFF. The rearrangement joins TRBV27 to TRBJ2-2, with TRBD1 matching over 7 bases. The CDR3 extends over 15 amino acids. V lost 1 base to trimming and J lost 2 bases; unmatched junction nucleotides: 1. From germline, CDR1 is MNHEY and CDR2 SMNVEV (reference sequence).